Listed below are T cell receptor beta chains from one sample, sequenced in a study of vaccination and CD4 T cells after COVID-19. TCRdb used MiXCR to reprocess the PCR reads, holding one entry per CDR3 protein. Among roughly 7,600 distinct CDR3 sequences listed, roughly 36% were seen once. Their cognate antigens are unknown. Material: CD4+ T cells from blood, cultured in vitro. Source of these receptors: a human donor in good health. Both conserved end residues are part of each CDR3. D genes are given only for firm matches.

D	V	J	CDR3
TRBD1	TRBV2	TRBJ2-2	CASTETGAGTGELFF
.	TRBV30	TRBJ2-7	CAWTPGLISSYEQYF
.	TRBV19	TRBJ1-4	CASRPGEAFEKLFF
TRBD2	TRBV5-1	TRBJ2-3	CASSPALVAGPLDTQYF
.	TRBV5-1	TRBJ1-2	CASTRDLNYGYTF
TRBD1	TRBV30	TRBJ2-2	CAWSGGTGNTGELFF
.	TRBV5-6	TRBJ1-2	CASSSGPLNYGYTF
TRBD1	TRBV30	TRBJ1-2	CAWSGQGMGGYTF
.	TRBV19	TRBJ1-1	CASSIQGGAGNTEAFF
.	TRBV7-2	TRBJ2-1	CASSLVLSNNEQFF
TRBD1	TRBV7-6	TRBJ2-2	CASSLDRASTGFITGELFF
TRBD1	TRBV27	TRBJ1-1	CASSLRDRGLNTEAFF
.	TRBV7-8	TRBJ2-6	CASSPRISGANVLTF
.	TRBV29-1	TRBJ1-2	CSVEPLTGKGYTF
.	TRBV11-2	TRBJ1-5	CASSLGRAGSQPQHF
.	TRBV7-6	TRBJ2-7	CASSLPGANYEQYF
.	TRBV18	TRBJ1-4	CASSPDLGKLFF
TRBD1	TRBV20-1	TRBJ1-5	CSAREGQGWYSNQPQHF
TRBD1	TRBV12-3/TRBV12-4	TRBJ1-5	CASSLGAGTGNNQPQHF
.	TRBV7-9	TRBJ1-6	CASSLSAGIGNSPLHF
TRBD2	TRBV20-1	TRBJ2-1	CSAREGGGRASYNEQFF
.	TRBV6-5	TRBJ1-5	CASSYEGVNQPQHF
TRBD2	TRBV7-2	TRBJ2-7	CASSPGLAGEGEQYF
.	TRBV28	TRBJ1-5	CASSGSVGGSQPQHF
.	TRBV19	TRBJ2-3	CASSITGGTDTQYF
.	TRBV20-1	TRBJ2-1	CSARDQGKRARSYNEQFF
.	TRBV20-1	TRBJ1-1	CSARVRGARTEAFF
.	TRBV7-8	TRBJ2-7	CASSARGASREQYF
.	TRBV11-2	TRBJ1-3	CASSLVGPGSGNTIYF
.	TRBV20-1	TRBJ2-3	CSARVGGDTQYF
.	TRBV7-6	TRBJ2-3	CASSRDGKLTDTQYF
.	TRBV7-9	TRBJ1-5	CASSVGERQPQHF
.	TRBV7-2	TRBJ1-4	CASSLGPRDTLFF